This T cell receptor beta chain was documented in a study of blood T cell repertoires in COVID-19. Study overall: COVID-19 samples from acute and convalescent phases originated in the United States, Italy and Spain.

Sequenced by immunoSEQ multiplex PCR; TCRdb stores in-frame clones only, minus some. The table lists 250,000 to 300,000 clones, around nine tenths of them singletons. The sequence was collected from a middle-aged woman who had recovered from COVID-19. The sample was PBMCs or T cells enriched from blood (not recorded which).

The CDR3 here is CASSPSSQGVGNNEQFF. The CDR3 DNA reads as TGTGCCAGCTCTCCCTCCTCCCAGGGGGTAGGCAACAATGAGCAGTTCTTC. The rearrangement joins TRBV18 to TRBJ2-1, with 7 bases matching TRBD1. The germline gives CDR1 KGHSH, CDR2 LQKENI. The CDR3 is made up of 17 amino acids. With V trimmed by 6 bases and J by 5 bases, 16 bases remained unmatched. Filled out from reference TRBV18 and TRBJ2-1, the complete variable domain reads NAGVMQNPRHLVRRRGQEARLRCSPMKGHSHVYWYRQLPEEGLKFMVYLQKENIIDESGMPKERFSAEFPKEGPSILRIQQVVRGDSAAYFCASSPSSQGVGNNEQFFGPGTRLTVL.